This paragraph reports one TCR beta chain. The antigen is undetermined. The V end lost 6 bases, the J end lost 5 bases, and 16 bases lay between the germline ends. The CDR3 has 15 residues. CDR1 is MNHEY and CDR2 is SVGAGI in the germline V gene. The record originates from a study of T cell clonotyping in hematopoietic cell transplantation. Study-level points and caveats: Recipient TCR diversity dropped after transplant; expanded clonotypes rose from day 30 to 180. Graft donor and pretransplant recipient Inverse Simpson Index values predicted broader posttransplant TCR diversity. Few recipient clonotypes overlapped donors; over 95% were de novo at given depth.

Clones were sequenced by immunoSEQ multiplex PCR, and TCRdb holds only the in-frame ones, with some missing. The sample consists of approximately 42,000 clones, 95% of them appearing once. The J gene is TRBJ2-2, the V gene TRBV6-5, with D possibly being TRBD1 (5 bases). This TCR was recovered from a man aged 25-40 years in good health. Some clones in this sample may be carry-over from other donors' samples. What was sequenced was peripheral blood mononuclear cells. This chain's CDR3 is CASRMGQLPTGELFF. CDR3 in DNA: TGTGCCAGCAGAATGGGGCAGCTCCCAACCGGGGAGCTGTTTTTT.